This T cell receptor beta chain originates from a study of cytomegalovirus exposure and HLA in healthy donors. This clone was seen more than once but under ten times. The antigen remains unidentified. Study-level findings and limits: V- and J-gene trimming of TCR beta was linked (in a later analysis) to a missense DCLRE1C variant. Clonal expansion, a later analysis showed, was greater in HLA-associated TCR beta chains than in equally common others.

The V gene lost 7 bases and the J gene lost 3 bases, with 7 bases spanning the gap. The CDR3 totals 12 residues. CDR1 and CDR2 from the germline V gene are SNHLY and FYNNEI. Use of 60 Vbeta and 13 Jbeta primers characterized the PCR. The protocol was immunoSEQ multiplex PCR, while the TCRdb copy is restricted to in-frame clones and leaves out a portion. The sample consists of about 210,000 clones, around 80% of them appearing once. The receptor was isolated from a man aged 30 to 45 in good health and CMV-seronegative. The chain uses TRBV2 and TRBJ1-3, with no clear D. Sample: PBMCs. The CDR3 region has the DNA TGTGCCAGCACCGTTAATGGAAACACCATATATTTT. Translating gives CASTVNGNTIYF.